Following are 13 T cell receptor beta chains from one sample sequenced in a study of T cell responses to AZD1222 COVID-19 vaccine. TCRdb's copy holds only in-frame clones and misses some; the assay was immunoSEQ multiplex PCR. This sample has over 130,000 clones; 80% to 95% occur once, and the top ten carry over 4%. The source material was peripheral blood, sampled 28 days after the second AZD1222 dose. The source of these receptors is an adult who received the AZD1222 COVID-19 vaccine.

This chain connects TRBV11-2 to TRBJ1-5; D might be TRBD1 (5 bases). Trimming left V 5 bases short and J 4 bases short, with 9 bases between. CDR1 and CDR2 from the germline V gene are SGHAT and FQNNGV. The CDR3 is made up of 13 amino acids. This CDR3 reads CASSIWGNQPQHF. The DNA of the CDR3 is TGTGCCAGCAGCATCTGGGGGAATCAGCCCCAGCATTTT.

The chain carries TRBV5-1 and TRBJ1-2, with D hard to call. CDR1 is SGHRS and CDR2 is YFSETQ in the germline V gene. The CDR3 totals 13 residues. V gave up 2 bases and J gave up 7 bases, with 12 bases separating them. CDR3 bases: TGCGCCAGCAGCTTTTTTGGAAGGGTTGGCTACACCTTC. It is translated as CASSFFGRVGYTF. Full variable domain (missing parts from reference TRBV5-1 and TRBJ1-2): KAGVTQTPRYLIKTRGQQVTLSCSPISGHRSVSWYQQTPGQGLQFLFEYFSETQRNKGNFPGRFSGRQFSNSRSEMNVSTLELGDSALYLCASSFFGRVGYTFGSGTRLTVV.

The V gene is TRBV9, the J gene TRBJ2-2; 7 nucleotides line up with TRBD2. Germline CDR1 SGDLS, CDR2 YYNGEE. V was clipped by 4 bases and J by 4 bases; unmatched bases: 7. The CDR3 sequence is 15 residues long. The DNA of the CDR3 is TGTGCCAGCAGCCCACGGGTAGCGGGCACCGGGGAGCTGTTTTTT. It codes for CASSPRVAGTGELFF.

The chain employs TRBV6-1 and TRBJ1-5; D perhaps matches TRBD1 (5 bases). Trimming cost V 1 base and J 6 bases, with 25 bases left between them. Per germline, CDR1 MNHNS and CDR2 SASEGT. The CDR3 runs 19 residues. The CDR3 sequence: CASSEDRSPLVPPSQPQHF. The DNA of the CDR3 is TGTGCCAGCAGTGAAGACAGGTCCCCACTTGTTCCCCCCAGTCAGCCCCAGCATTTT.

The CDR3 reads CAISESHGRPTDTQYF. The CDR3, as DNA: TGTGCCATCAGTGAGTCGCACGGCCGACCCACAGATACGCAGTATTTT. The chain has TRBV10-3 and TRBJ2-3, with D uncertain. Germline values: CDR1 ENHRY, CDR2 SYGVKD. Trimming pared 0 bases from V and 2 bases from J, leaving 12 bases between. This CDR3 has 16 amino acids.

The chain employs TRBV7-9 and TRBJ1-2; D is ambiguous. V gave up 5 bases and J gave up 3 bases, with 19 bases separating them. The germline gives CDR1 SEHNR, CDR2 FQNEAQ (reference sequence). The CDR3 sequence is 16 residues long. DNA for the CDR3: TGTGCCAGCAGCCCGCCACGTCAGATTATCGACTATGGCTACACCTTC. Translating gives CASSPPRQIIDYGYTF. The full variable domain, its missing parts supplied by reference TRBV7-9 and TRBJ1-2, is DTGVSQNPRHKITKRGQNVTFRCDPISEHNRLYWYRQTLGQGPEFLTYFQNEAQLEKSRLLSDRFSAERPKGSFSTLEIQRTEQGDSAMYLCASSPPRQIIDYGYTFGSGTRLTVV.

This chain links TRBV7-2 with TRBJ1-6; D may be TRBD1 (6 bases). V lost 5 bases and J lost 2, with 7 bases in between. Germline CDR1 is SGHTA and CDR2 is FQGNSA. This CDR3 comprises 14 residues. The CDR3 protein is CASSQGPYNSPLHF. In DNA, the CDR3 is TGTGCCAGCAGCCAGGGGCCCTATAATTCACCCCTCCACTTT.

This clone came up once. The V call is TRBV29-1, the J call TRBJ2-5; D possibly corresponds to TRBD2 (6 bases). V was shortened by 3 bases and J by 4 bases, with 6 bases between the two germline ends. The V gene's germline CDR1 is SQVTM and CDR2 ANQGSEA. The CDR3 spans 11 residues. The CDR3 protein is CSVEGGETQYF. DNA for the CDR3: TGCAGCGTTGAGGGAGGAGAGACCCAGTACTTC.

The rearrangement joins TRBV12-3 or TRBV12-4 to TRBJ2-3; D call uncertain. This CDR3 has 13 residues. The V end was cut by 1 base, the J end by 6 bases, with 8 bases between. Here the CDR3 DNA reads TGTGCCAGCAGTTTAGAGAGGCGGGATACGCAGTATTTT. It is translated as CASSLERRDTQYF.

The V call is TRBV5-1, the J call TRBJ1-2; TRBD1 might be the D (5 bases). This CDR3 region has 14 residues. Germline CDR1 is SGHRS and CDR2 is YFSETQ. V was pared by 5 bases and J by 9 bases, with 20 bases between. CDR3 region: CASSLEGQVRSYTF. In DNA, the CDR3 is TGCGCCAGCAGTCTGGAGGGGCAGGTCCGTAGCTACACCTTC.

The V gene is TRBV7-9, the J gene TRBJ2-4; TRBD2 matches at 8 bases. The CDR3 is 15 residues long. The junction had 2 bases not matched to a gene; V was cut back by 4 bases and J by 0 bases. Per germline, CDR1 SEHNR and CDR2 FQNEAQ (reference sequence). The CDR3 nucleotides are TGTGCCAGCAGCTCAGCGGGAGCAGCCAAAAACATTCAGTACTTC. This gives the protein CASSSAGAAKNIQYF.

The chain is built from TRBV6-6 and TRBJ2-3, with TRBD1 matching 7 bases. The V and J ends lost 4 bases and 3 bases, in that order; junction bases with no gene match: 7. This CDR3 is 15 amino acids long. Germline CDR1 reads MNHNY; CDR2 reads SVGAGI (reference sequence). Here the CDR3 DNA reads TGTGCCAGCAGTTCCGGGACAGTAATTACAGATACGCAGTATTTT. It codes for CASSSGTVITDTQYF.

V usage is TRBV20-1 and J usage is TRBJ2-1; D gene uncertain. CDR3 size: 11 residues. Germline V CDR1 and CDR2: DFQATT, SNEGSKA (reference sequence). V lost 3 bases and J 7 bases, leaving 7 bases between the germline ends. CDR3 region: CSASNGNEQFF. The CDR3 DNA reads TGCAGTGCTAGCAATGGAAATGAGCAGTTCTTC.